This T cell receptor beta chain was found in a study of CD8 T cells in ankylosing spondylitis. CDR3 length: 14 residues. Trimming cost V 4 bases and J 4 bases, with 11 bases left between them. Germline CDR1 is KGHSY and CDR2 is FQNENV. This clonotype was seen at least ten times. Each CDR3 protein is one row after TCRdb ran MiXCR on the 5' RACE reads. The sample has tens of thousands of distinct CDR3 sequences, roughly 6.2% seen once. The sample taken for sequencing was synovial fluid, either unsorted or a sorted T cell fraction (not recorded which). The receptor comes from a male donor with ankylosing spondylitis. This chain joins TRBV16 and TRBJ2-1; TRBD1 might be the D (5 bases). The CDR3 loop reads CASSLRPGYNEQFF. The CDR3 DNA reads TGTGCCAGCAGCCTGAGACCAGGGTACAATGAGCAGTTCTTC. Together with reference TRBV16 and TRBJ2-1, the CDR3 gives the full variable domain: GEEVAQTPKHLVRGEGQKAKLYCAPIKGHSYVFWYQQVLKNEFKFLISFQNENVFDETGMPKERFSAKCLPNSPCSLEIQATKLEDSAVYFCASSLRPGYNEQFFGPGTRLTVL.